A single sample gave rise to the 23 T cell receptor beta chains below, sequenced in a study of CD8 T cells in Susac syndrome. Random hexamers were used to reverse transcribe the RNA input (about 0.5 to 1 ug). MiXCR was run by TCRdb on the immunoSEQ multiplex PCR reads, yielding one entry per CDR3 protein. This sample has about 150,000 distinct CDR3 sequences; approximately 94% occur once, and the top ten carry 0.095% to 0.15%. The material sequenced was CD4+ T cells from PBMCs. The source of these receptors is a human donor with Susac syndrome.

The chain combines TRBV12-3 or TRBV12-4 with TRBJ1-4, with D hard to call. V dropped 2 bases and J dropped 5 bases, with 9 bases sitting between them. The CDR3 sequence is 14 residues long. DNA of the CDR3: TGTGCCAGCAGTTTACTGAACGGGAATGAAAAACTGTTTTTT. This sequence encodes CASSLLNGNEKLFF.

The J gene is TRBJ2-3, the V gene TRBV27; possibly TRBD1 or TRBD2 for D (6 bases each). V lost 4 bases and J 2 bases, leaving 10 bases between the germline ends. Germline V gene data show CDR1 as MNHEY and CDR2 as SMNVEV (reference sequence). CDR3 length: 14 residues. The CDR3 region has the DNA TGTGCCAGCAGTTCCGGGGGCTACACAGATACGCAGTATTTT. Its protein product is CASSSGGYTDTQYF.

The rearrangement uses TRBV4-2 and TRBJ1-2; D might be TRBD1 (6 bases). CDR1 is LGHNA and CDR2 is YNFKEQ in the germline V gene. There are 14 residues in the CDR3. Trimming removed 1 base from V and 6 bases from J, with 12 bases in between. The CDR3 coding sequence is TGTGCCAGCAGCCAAGTGACAGGCCGGGATGGCTACACCTTC. This sequence encodes CASSQVTGRDGYTF.

The chain links TRBV29-1 to TRBJ2-1; D is unclear. V was clipped by 8 bases and J by 9 bases, with 26 bases between them. This CDR3 contains 15 residues. The germline V gene has CDR1 SQVTM and CDR2 ANQGSEA. CDR3 DNA: TGCAGCACTGGGCAAAGTTTATCGGAGCGTGGTGAGCAGTTCTTC. Translated: CSTGQSLSERGEQFF.

The V call is TRBV15, the J call TRBJ2-3; D unclear. The length of the CDR3 is 14 residues. CDR1 is LNHNV, CDR2 YYDKDF, per germline (reference sequence). V shed 1 base and J shed 5 bases, with 10 bases lying between them. This CDR3 reads CATSRAVLIDTQYF. CDR3 DNA sequence: TGTGCCACCAGCAGAGCGGTTTTGATAGATACGCAGTATTTT.

This chain connects TRBV9 to TRBJ2-1, with D possibly being TRBD2 (5 bases). Germline V gives CDR1 SGDLS, CDR2 YYNGEE. Trimming pared 0 bases from V and 5 bases from J, leaving 12 bases between. The CDR3 spans 15 residues. CDR3 bases: TGTGCCAGCAGCGTAGGGTGGCGGGCTAACAATGAGCAGTTCTTC. Translated: CASSVGWRANNEQFF.

In its sample, this clonotype was seen once. This sequence joins TRBV29-1 and TRBJ2-1; D unresolved. Per the germline V gene, CDR1 is SQVTM and CDR2 is ANQGSEA. V gave up 2 bases and J gave up 5 bases, with 7 bases separating them. The CDR3 has 12 amino acids. The CDR3 DNA follows: TGCAGCGTTGAAAAGGGCCACAATGAGCAGTTCTTC. The encoded protein is CSVEKGHNEQFF.

V gene TRBV30 combines with J gene TRBJ2-1; perhaps TRBD2 as D (6 bases). CDR3 length: 13 amino acids. From germline, CDR1 is GTSNPN and CDR2 SVGIG (reference sequence). The ends were cut back, 1 base at V and 7 bases at J, with 11 bases in the middle. The chain's CDR3 is CAWSAGVGNEQFF. For the CDR3, the DNA is TGTGCCTGGAGTGCGGGGGTGGGAAATGAGCAGTTCTTC.

This sequence joins TRBV3-1 and TRBJ2-6, with no clear D. With 0 bases removed from V and 4 bases from J, the gap between germline ends came to 13 bases. This CDR3 spans 17 amino acids. Germline CDR1 LGHDT, CDR2 YNNKEL (reference sequence). The CDR3 spells CASSQDYSPLGANVLTF. The DNA for the CDR3 is TGTGCCAGCAGCCAAGACTACAGCCCCCTCGGGGCCAACGTCCTGACTTTC. Filled out from reference TRBV3-1 and TRBJ2-6, the complete variable domain reads DTAVSQTPKYLVTQMGNDKSIKCEQNLGHDTMYWYKQDSKKFLKIMFSYNNKELIINETVPNRFSPKSPDKAHLNLHINSLELGDSAVYFCASSQDYSPLGANVLTFGAGSRLTVL.

The chain couples TRBV3-1 to TRBJ1-1, with 7 positions matching TRBD1. The germline gives CDR1 LGHDT, CDR2 YNNKEL (reference sequence). The CDR3 is 14 residues long. V lost 1 base and J lost 7; bases outside the gene matches: 6. The CDR3 DNA sequence: TGTGCCAGCAGCCAAGCCGGGGCAGGGGGTGAAGCTTTCTTT. Translation: CASSQAGAGGEAFF.

This clonotype was found once. This chain uses TRBV20-1 with TRBJ1-5; 7 bases agree with TRBD1. J gave up 7 bases and V 0 bases, and 6 bases lay outside the gene matches. CDR3 length equals 14 residues. Germline-derived CDR1 and CDR2 are DFQATT and SNEGSKA (reference sequence). The CDR3 bases are TGCAGTGCTAGAGATCGGCCAGGGGGACAGCCCCAGCATTTT. Translated: CSARDRPGGQPQHF.

V usage is TRBV11-1 and J usage is TRBJ1-2; no firm D call. Germline-derived CDR1 and CDR2 are SGHAT and FQDESV (reference sequence). This CDR3 contains 15 residues. Deletions cut 3 bases from V and 3 bases from J, with 14 bases between. The CDR3 here is CASSLVPGNHYGYTF. As DNA, the CDR3 is TGTGCCAGCAGCTTGGTTCCTGGAAACCACTATGGCTACACCTTC. Supplemented by reference TRBV11-1 and TRBJ1-2, the full variable domain reads EAEVAQSPRYKITEKSQAVAFWCDPISGHATLYWYRQILGQGPELLVQFQDESVVDDSQLPKDRFSAERLKGVDSTLKIQPAELGDSAMYLCASSLVPGNHYGYTFGSGTRLTVV.

The rearrangement joins TRBV6-2 or TRBV6-3 to TRBJ2-4; D uncertain. The ends were cut back, 6 bases at V and 0 bases at J, with 6 bases in the middle. Germline-derived CDR1 and CDR2 are MNHEY and SVGEGT. This CDR3 contains 13 residues. In nucleotides, the CDR3 is TGTGCCAGCAGACCTATAGCCAAAAACATTCAGTACTTC. This gives the protein CASRPIAKNIQYF.

V and J are TRBV15 and TRBJ2-7, with no clear D. Trimming stripped 0 bases from V and 5 bases from J, with 8 bases between. Germline V gene lookup returns CDR1 LNHNV and CDR2 YYDKDF (reference sequence). This CDR3 spans 13 amino acids. DNA for the CDR3: TGTGCCACCAGCAGAGAAGGGAAGGACGAGCAGTACTTC. This codes for CATSREGKDEQYF.

The CDR3 nucleotides read TGCAGTATAGGGGTGGACACCGGGGAGCTGTTTTTT. Its translation is CSIGVDTGELFF. This rearrangement joins TRBV20-1 to TRBJ2-2; possible D gene TRBD1, 5 bases. Deletions cut 8 bases from V and 3 bases from J, with 10 bases between. Germline values: CDR1 DFQATT, CDR2 SNEGSKA (reference sequence). This CDR3 has 12 residues.

V is TRBV7-2 and J is TRBJ2-5; D is unclear. V was pared by 8 bases and J by 5 bases, with 18 bases between. Germline-derived CDR1 and CDR2 are SGHTA and FQGNSA. The CDR3 spans 14 residues. The CDR3 nucleotides read TGTGCCAGCGGGGTACCTGTCAACCCGGAGACCCAGTACTTC. It codes for CASGVPVNPETQYF.

The chain recombines TRBV4-2 with TRBJ1-5, with D unclear. Deletions cut 1 base from V and 7 bases from J, with 23 bases between. This CDR3 contains 18 residues. CDR1 and CDR2 from the germline V gene are LGHNA and YNFKEQ. In DNA, the CDR3 is TGTGCCAGCAGCCAAGGAATAAGGGCGCGGGGTCAGAGGCAGCCCCAGCATTTT. Protein: CASSQGIRARGQRQPQHF.

This chain connects TRBV20-1 to TRBJ2-7; D unclear. Germline V CDR1 and CDR2: DFQATT, SNEGSKA (reference sequence). Deletions cut 1 base from V and 0 bases from J, with 10 bases between. This CDR3 is built from 14 residues. The CDR3 protein is CSARAPQSSYEQYV. CDR3 DNA: TGCAGTGCTAGAGCCCCCCAGAGCTCCTACGAGCAGTACGTC.

The chain couples TRBV5-6 to TRBJ1-4, with a weak D call TRBD1 (5 bases). This CDR3 comprises 11 residues. The germline V and J ends were trimmed by 5 bases and 15 bases, with 14 bases remaining between them. Germline assignment: CDR1 SGHDT and CDR2 YYEEEE. The CDR3 DNA reads TGTGCCAGCAGTCGGGACGGCATCATGTTTTTT. This codes for CASSRDGIMFF.

The rearrangement links TRBV5-4 to TRBJ1-2; 7 bases align to TRBD1. The CDR3 length is 15 residues. Germline V CDR1 and CDR2: SGHNT, YYREEE (reference sequence). The junction had 11 bases not matched to a gene; V was cut back by 5 bases and J by 4 bases. CDR3 region: CASSSGGRGSYGYTF. Written as DNA, the CDR3 is TGTGCCAGCAGTTCCGGGGGCAGGGGGAGCTATGGCTACACCTTC. The full variable domain, its missing parts supplied by reference TRBV5-4 and TRBJ1-2, is ETGVTQSPTHLIKTRGQQVTLRCSSQSGHNTVSWYQQALGQGPQFIFQYYREEENGRGNFPPRFSGLQFPNYSSELNVNALELDDSALYLCASSSGGRGSYGYTFGSGTRLTVV.

The rearrangement uses TRBV4-1 and TRBJ1-5; possibly TRBD1 for D (6 bases). CDR3 size: 16 residues. Germline loops: CDR1 MGHRA, CDR2 YSYEKL. The germline V and J ends were trimmed by 3 bases and 1 base, with 13 bases remaining between them. The CDR3 region has the DNA TGCGCCAGCAGCCAGGACCAACAGGGAAGCAATCAGCCCCAGCATTTT. Its translation is CASSQDQQGSNQPQHF.

The V call is TRBV4-3, the J call TRBJ1-2; D gene unclear. Germline CDR1 reads LGHNA; CDR2 reads YSLEER. This CDR3 region has 14 residues. The V gene lost 4 bases and the J gene lost 5 bases, with 14 bases spanning the gap. CDR3 bases: TGCGCCAGCAGCCTCAGCGTAGAGGGTTATGGCTACACCTTC. Its translation is CASSLSVEGYGYTF.

The gene calls are TRBV6-6 and TRBJ1-5, with D uncertain. Per the germline V gene, CDR1 is MNHNY and CDR2 is SVGAGI (reference sequence). V was pared by 6 bases and J by 0 bases, with 12 bases between. The CDR3 has 15 amino acids. The CDR3 DNA is TGTGCCAGCAGAGCGCTGAGGGATAGCAATCAGCCCCAGCATTTT. Protein sequence: CASRALRDSNQPQHF.